The clone carrying this T cell receptor (beta chain) showed up just a few times. Time point noted: sample taken at primary tumor resection. From tumor, nontumor lung or frozen PBMC, whole RNA was taken unsorted for sequencing. Samples were obtained from 70 or so donors, all untreated early-stage non-small cell lung cancer patients. Unique molecular identifiers tagged every individual TCR cDNA molecule. TCRdb fed the 5' RACE reads into MiXCR, producing one record per CDR3 protein. The sample lists 50,000 to 65,000 distinct CDR3 sequences; around 8.2% were seen once. The data are from a study of spatial heterogeneity in lung cancer. At the level of the study: A consistent excess of beta-chain over alpha-chain sequences was detected.

Germline CDR1 is SQVTM and CDR2 is ANQGSEA. The ends lost 7 bases at V and 3 bases at J; junction bases unmatched: 14. The length of the CDR3 is 16 residues. The TCR originated in a female donor with early-stage non-small cell lung cancer. Sequencing was performed on PBMCs, taken at surgery. The rearrangement joins TRBV29-1 to TRBJ2-1; 8 bases are shared with TRBD2. The CDR3 DNA is TGCAGCGCCACCGATACTAGGACTAGCAGCTACAATGAGCAGTTCTTC. The encoded protein is CSATDTRTSSYNEQFF.